Reported below is one T cell receptor (beta chain). Its antigen is as yet unknown. Given a far larger clone just one base away, this is likely a sequencing read error. Unsorted PBMC DNA underwent sequencing on ten immunoSEQ deep assay plates. TCRdb keeps only in-frame clones here, not all; method: immunoSEQ multiplex PCR. The table lists fewer than 650,000 clones, 76% of them singletons. The data derive from a study of shared clonotypes between healthy human individuals. Whole-study context: The people who gave samples were a couple of women and three men aged 18 to 49.

Study-wide findings and caveats: Donor scarcity curtailed the genetic and exposure-history diversity represented herein.

Around 83 million PBMCs served as the genomic DNA source for unsorted samples. V was trimmed by 1 base and J by 3 bases, leaving 12 bases between them. In germline, CDR1 is LGHNA, CDR2 YSLEER. The CDR3 loop spans 15 amino acids. Sequencing input: PBMCs. The chain couples TRBV4-3 to TRBJ1-1, with D tentatively TRBD1 (6 bases). The sequence derives from a middle-aged woman in good health. Some clones in this sample may be carry-over from other donors' samples. CDR3 in DNA: TGCGCCAGCAGCCAAGGGAGACAGGAGGACACTGAAGCTTTCTTT. Translating it yields CASSQGRQEDTEAFF.